A single sample is the source of the 6 T cell receptor beta chains below, sequenced in a study of graft-versus-host responses after intestinal transplantation. Repertoires were generated with immunoSEQ multiplex PCR, while TCRdb's copy carries only in-frame clones and drops some. The table includes 84,000 or so clones, about four fifths detected once. These receptors are not linked to any known antigen. The sequences come from unstimulated CD4+ T cells sorted from spleen or lymph node cells, collected before intestinal transplant. The source of these receptors is a human donor who received an intestinal transplant.

This clone appeared a single time. The chain uses TRBV4-1 and TRBJ2-1, with D perhaps matching TRBD2 (6 bases). Trimming left V 4 bases short and J 0 bases short, with 13 bases between. The length of the CDR3 is 16 residues. Germline V CDR1 and CDR2: MGHRA, YSYEKL. Here the CDR3 DNA reads TGCGCCAGCAGCCGAGGGACTTCGAGCTCCTACAATGAGCAGTTCTTC. Encoded protein: CASSRGTSSSYNEQFF.

The sample holds one count of this clone. V and J are TRBV5-1 and TRBJ2-7, with a possible D match to TRBD2 (6 bases). This CDR3 is built from 16 residues. The germline CDR1 and CDR2 sequences are SGHRS and YFSETQ. Trimming shortened V by 0 bases and J by 5 bases, and 18 bases separated the two germline ends. CDR3 in DNA: TGCGCCAGCAGCTTGGCCGGGGCGGGGCGGGTAAACGAGCAGTACTTC. It specifies CASSLAGAGRVNEQYF.

The V call is TRBV9, the J call TRBJ2-7, with D hard to call. The CDR3 has 15 residues. The ends were cut back, 0 bases at V and 0 bases at J, with 10 bases in the middle. CDR1 SGDLS and CDR2 YYNGEE come from the germline V gene. The CDR3 protein is CASSVGAAGSYEQYF. CDR3 bases: TGTGCCAGCAGCGTAGGGGCAGCCGGCTCCTACGAGCAGTACTTC.

The table lists this clone with a count of one. This CDR3 is CASKRGAYNEQFF. The DNA of the CDR3 is TGCGCCAGTAAGCGGGGGGCCTACAATGAGCAGTTCTTC. This chain links TRBV5-1 with TRBJ2-1; 9 bases align to TRBD2. Germline lookup yields CDR1 SGHRS and CDR2 YFSETQ. This CDR3 spans 13 amino acids. Trimming took 8 bases from V and 2 from J; bases not matched to a gene: 2.

Here the CDR3 DNA reads TGCGCCAGCAGGGGGACAGGGTCTGAAGCTTTCTTT. It translates to CASRGTGSEAFF. V gene TRBV10-1 combines with J gene TRBJ1-1; 9 nucleotides line up with TRBD1. J gave up 6 bases and V 6 bases, and 2 bases lay outside the gene matches. The CDR3 sequence is 12 residues long. Germline CDR1 and CDR2: WNHNN and SYGVQD (reference sequence).

The gene calls are TRBV18 and TRBJ2-5; D is perhaps TRBD2 (6 bases). This CDR3 contains 13 residues. V lost 6 bases and J 5 bases, leaving 13 bases between the germline ends. In germline, CDR1 is KGHSH, CDR2 LQKENI. Written as DNA, the CDR3 is TGTGCCAGCTCTCAAGGAGGGGTGGAGACCCAGTACTTC. It specifies CASSQGGVETQYF.